The text below deals with one T cell receptor beta chain. Antigen unknown. Sequencing of the DNA from cultured CD4+ T cells was carried out with the Oncomine TCR Beta short-read assay. Genomic DNA was taken out of cultured CD4+ T cells by extraction. Using its own MiXCR run on the PCR reads, TCRdb lists one record per CDR3 protein. Of thousands of distinct CDR3 sequences listed, 40% to 55% are singletons. Germline V CDR1 and CDR2: LNHDA, SQIVND (reference sequence). V lost 0 bases and J 5 bases, leaving 8 bases between the germline ends. The CDR3 spans 14 residues. The data were taken from a study of vaccination and CD4 T cells after COVID-19. Study overall: Sampling that followed vaccination took place a median 72 days after dose two, within a range of 14 to 241. Cells were stimulated with overlapping spike peptides from SARS-CoV-2, HCoV-NL63, HCoV-OC43 and HCoV-229E.

Regarding the study as a whole: Convalescent patients displayed spike mono-reactivity in 304 of 307 vaccine-specific clones.

Treatment: roughly ten-day PBMC culture with coronavirus spike peptide pools or control peptides (ViraFEST assay). Those CD4+ T cells from the unexposed donor predate the COVID-19 pandemic (2011-2018). The origin of this receptor is a human donor in good health. The sequencing sample was made of CD4+ T cells from blood, cultured in vitro. The V and J genes are TRBV19 and TRBJ1-5; D remains ambiguous. The CDR3 DNA reads TGTGCCAGTAGTATAGATCCGAGGGATCAGCCCCAGCATTTT. It translates to CASSIDPRDQPQHF.